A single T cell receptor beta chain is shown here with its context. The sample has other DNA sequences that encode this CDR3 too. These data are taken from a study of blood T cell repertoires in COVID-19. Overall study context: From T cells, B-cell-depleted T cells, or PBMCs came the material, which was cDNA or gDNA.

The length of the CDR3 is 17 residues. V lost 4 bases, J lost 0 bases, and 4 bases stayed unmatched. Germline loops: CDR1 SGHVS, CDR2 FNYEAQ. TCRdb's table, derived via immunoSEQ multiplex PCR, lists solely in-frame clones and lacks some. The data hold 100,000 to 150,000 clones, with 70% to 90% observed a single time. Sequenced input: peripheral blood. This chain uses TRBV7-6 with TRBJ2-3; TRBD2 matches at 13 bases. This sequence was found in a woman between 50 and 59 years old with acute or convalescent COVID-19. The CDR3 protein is CASSSVGLAGSTDTQYF. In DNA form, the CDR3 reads TGTGCCAGCAGCTCGGTGGGACTAGCGGGGAGCACAGATACGCAGTATTTT.